Listed below are T cell receptor beta chains from one sample, sequenced in a study of T cell responses to AZD1222 COVID-19 vaccine. TCRdb's copy holds only in-frame clones and misses some; the assay was immunoSEQ multiplex PCR. Of 180,000 or so clones in the sample, about 89% were seen once. The sample consisted of peripheral blood, taken on day 0 of AZD1222 vaccination. The receptor set was obtained from an adult in good health. The CDR3 runs from the conserved cysteine through the conserved F or W. Fields, in order: J gene, D gene, V gene, clone size, CDR3 DNA, CDR3 protein. A D gene is named only where the DNA matches it firmly. Where a row states a size, it is once, few, many or the class of an expanded clone; other rows omit it.

TRBJ2-7,TRBD2,TRBV5-5,-,TGTGCCAGCAGCTTGCGACTAGCGGACGCCTACGAGCAGTACTTC,CASSLRLADAYEQYF
TRBJ1-2,-,TRBV30,-,TGTGCCTGGAGTCTGGGATATGGCTACACCTTC,CAWSLGYGYTF
TRBJ1-3,-,TRBV10-3,-,TGTGCCATCAGCACAGGCCAGGTTTCTGACACCATATATTTT,CAISTGQVSDTIYF
TRBJ2-7,-,TRBV29-1,-,TGCAGCGTTGAGTCCACGGCTTCCCACGAGCAGTACTTC,CSVESTASHEQYF
TRBJ2-1,TRBD2,TRBV7-8,-,TGTGCCAGCAGCTTAGAAGCGGGGAGGGTCCATGAGCAGTTCTTC,CASSLEAGRVHEQFF
TRBJ2-7,-,TRBV2,-,TGTGCCAGCAGTCGTCCGGACGGGACGGCAGAGCAGTACTTC,CASSRPDGTAEQYF
TRBJ1-4,TRBD1,TRBV6-5,-,TGTGCCAGCAGGACAGGGGGCAATGAAAAACTGTTTTTT,CASRTGGNEKLFF
TRBJ1-2,-,TRBV5-6,-,TGTGCCAGCAGCCTTGGCTCTTATGGCTACACCTTC,CASSLGSYGYTF
TRBJ2-7,TRBD2,TRBV28,-,TGTGCCAGCAGCCAAATCCCCCGGGCGGGAGGCAACGAGCAGTACTTC,CASSQIPRAGGNEQYF
TRBJ1-2,-,TRBV6-4,-,TGTGCCAGCAGTGACTCGATATCGACAGCTAACTATGGCTACACCTTC,CASSDSISTANYGYTF
TRBJ1-6,TRBD1,TRBV30,-,TGTGCCTGGAGTGTGGGACAGGGGTTTGCGGTCCACTTT,CAWSVGQGFAVHF
TRBJ1-6,-,TRBV3-1/TRBV3-2,-,TGTGCCAGCAGCCCGTTTGCGGCTCATAATTCACCCCTCCACTTT,CASSPFAAHNSPLHF
TRBJ2-1,-,TRBV12-3/TRBV12-4,-,TGTGCCACCCTACAGGGTGTTGAGCAGTTCTTC,CATLQGVEQFF
TRBJ2-1,-,TRBV30,-,TGTGCCTGTTATTCAGGCTCCTACAATGAGCAGTTCTTC,CACYSGSYNEQFF
TRBJ2-1,-,TRBV7-3,-,TGTGCCAGCAGCTCGCCCGGTGAGCAGTTCTTC,CASSSPGEQFF
TRBJ1-1,-,TRBV6-5,once,TGTGCCAGCTCCACCTCAAGGGGGGGCAACGCTGAAGCTTTCTTT,CASSTSRGGNAEAFF
TRBJ1-5,-,TRBV28,once,TGTGCCAGCAGTTTAGCACAGCCCCAGCATTTT,CASSLAQPQHF
TRBJ2-7,TRBD2,TRBV5-1,-,TGCGCCAGCAGCCTCCCGTGGGCCGGGGGGTCCTACGAGCAGTACTTC,CASSLPWAGGSYEQYF
TRBJ2-1,TRBD2,TRBV30,-,TGTGCCTGGAGTGTAGCTAGCGGGAGAGTCGCGCAGTTCTTC,CAWSVASGRVAQFF
TRBJ2-2,-,TRBV9,-,TGTGCCAGCAGCCAGGGGGGCCACCAAACCGGGGAGCTGTTTTTT,CASSQGGHQTGELFF
TRBJ1-5,-,TRBV9,-,TGTGCCAGCAGCGCCCCCTGGCATGGGAATCAGCCCCAGCATTTT,CASSAPWHGNQPQHF
TRBJ1-1,-,TRBV19,-,TGTGCCAGTAGTCCGCGGGAGAACACTGAAGCTTTCTTT,CASSPRENTEAFF
TRBJ2-1,TRBD1,TRBV9,-,TGTGCCAGCAGCGTACTCAGGGACAGAAACAATGAGCAGTTCTTC,CASSVLRDRNNEQFF
TRBJ2-5,TRBD2,TRBV28,-,TGTGCCAGCAGTTTATCTGGAACTAGCGGCCAAGAGACCCAGTACTTC,CASSLSGTSGQETQYF
TRBJ1-2,-,TRBV19,-,TGTGCCAGTAGTATTGGACTGAGCTACTATGGCTACACCTTC,CASSIGLSYYGYTF
TRBJ1-6,TRBD1,TRBV6-1,-,TGTGCCAGCAGTGGAAACCATGGACAGGGCCTGAGCTCCTATAATTCACCCCTCCACTTT,CASSGNHGQGLSSYNSPLHF
TRBJ2-2,TRBD2,TRBV5-1,-,TGCGCCAGCAGATTACTAAGGACTAGCGGGGGTTCAGGCGGGGAGCTGTTTTTT,CASRLLRTSGGSGGELFF